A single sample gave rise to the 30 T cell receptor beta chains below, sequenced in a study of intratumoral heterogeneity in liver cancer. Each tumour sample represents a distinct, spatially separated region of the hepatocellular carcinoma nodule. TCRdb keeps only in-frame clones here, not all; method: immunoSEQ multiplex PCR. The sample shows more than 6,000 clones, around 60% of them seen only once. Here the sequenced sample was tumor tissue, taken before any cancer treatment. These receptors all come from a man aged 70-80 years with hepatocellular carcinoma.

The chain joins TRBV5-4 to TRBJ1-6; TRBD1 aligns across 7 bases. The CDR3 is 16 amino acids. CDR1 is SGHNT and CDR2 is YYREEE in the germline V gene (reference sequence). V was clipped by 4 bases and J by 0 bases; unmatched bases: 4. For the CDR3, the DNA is TGTGCCAGCAGCACAGGGGCCAGCTCCTATAATTCACCCCTCCACTTT. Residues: CASSTGASSYNSPLHF.

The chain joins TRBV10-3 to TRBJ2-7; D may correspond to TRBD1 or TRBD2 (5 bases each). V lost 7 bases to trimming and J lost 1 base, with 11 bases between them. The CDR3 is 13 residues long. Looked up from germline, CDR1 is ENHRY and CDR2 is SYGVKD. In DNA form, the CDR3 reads TGTGCCATCATCGCAGAGGGGTCCTACGAGCAGTACTTC. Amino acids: CAIIAEGSYEQYF.

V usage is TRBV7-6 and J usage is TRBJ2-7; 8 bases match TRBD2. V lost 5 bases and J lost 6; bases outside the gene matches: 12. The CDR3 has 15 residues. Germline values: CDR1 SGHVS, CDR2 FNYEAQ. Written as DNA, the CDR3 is TGTGCCAGCAGCCAAGGAGCGGGGGCTGCGGGCGAGCAGTACTTC. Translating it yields CASSQGAGAAGEQYF.

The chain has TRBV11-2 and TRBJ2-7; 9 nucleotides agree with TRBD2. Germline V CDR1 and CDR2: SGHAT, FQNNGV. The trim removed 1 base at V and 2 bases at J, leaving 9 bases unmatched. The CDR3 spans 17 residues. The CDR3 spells CASSLVTSGLPTYEQYF. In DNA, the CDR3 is TGTGCCAGCAGCTTAGTGACTAGCGGATTACCAACCTACGAGCAGTACTTC.

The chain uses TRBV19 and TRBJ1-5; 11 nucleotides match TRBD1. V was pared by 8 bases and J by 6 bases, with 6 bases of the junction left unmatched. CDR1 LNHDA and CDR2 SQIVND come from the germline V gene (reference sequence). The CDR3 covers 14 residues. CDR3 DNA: TGTGCCAGTGGGGACAGGGGGTTGGGTCAGCCCCAGCATTTT. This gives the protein CASGDRGLGQPQHF.

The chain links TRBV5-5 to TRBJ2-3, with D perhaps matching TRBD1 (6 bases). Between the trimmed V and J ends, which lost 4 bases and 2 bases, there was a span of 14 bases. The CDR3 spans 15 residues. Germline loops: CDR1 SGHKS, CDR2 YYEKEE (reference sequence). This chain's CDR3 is CASSPSDSYTDTQYF. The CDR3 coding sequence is TGTGCCAGCAGCCCATCGGACAGTTACACAGATACGCAGTATTTT.

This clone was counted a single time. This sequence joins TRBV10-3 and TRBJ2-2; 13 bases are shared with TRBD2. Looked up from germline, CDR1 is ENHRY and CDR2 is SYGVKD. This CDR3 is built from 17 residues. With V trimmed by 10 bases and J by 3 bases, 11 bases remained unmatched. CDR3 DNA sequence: TGTGCCACTCGGACTAGCGGGGGTACGCGCCACACCGGGGAGCTGTTTTTT. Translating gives CATRTSGGTRHTGELFF.

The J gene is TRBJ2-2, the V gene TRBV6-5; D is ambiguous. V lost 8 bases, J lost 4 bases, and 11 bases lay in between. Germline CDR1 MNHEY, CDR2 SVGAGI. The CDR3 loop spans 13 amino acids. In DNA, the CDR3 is TGTGCCAGCCTAAAAGGACGCACCGGGGAGCTGTTTTTT. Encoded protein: CASLKGRTGELFF.

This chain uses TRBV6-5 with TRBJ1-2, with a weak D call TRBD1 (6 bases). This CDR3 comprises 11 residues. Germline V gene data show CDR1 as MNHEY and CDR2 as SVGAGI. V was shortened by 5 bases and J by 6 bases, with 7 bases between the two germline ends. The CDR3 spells CASSHRDGYTF. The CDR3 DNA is TGTGCCAGCAGTCACAGGGATGGCTACACCTTC.

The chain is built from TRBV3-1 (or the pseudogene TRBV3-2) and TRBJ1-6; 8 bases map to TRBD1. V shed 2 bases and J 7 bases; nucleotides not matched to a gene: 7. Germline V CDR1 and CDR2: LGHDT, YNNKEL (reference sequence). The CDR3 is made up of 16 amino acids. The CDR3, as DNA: TGTGCCAGCAGCCAAACGGACAGGGTGTGGAATTCACCCCTCCACTTT. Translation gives CASSQTDRVWNSPLHF.

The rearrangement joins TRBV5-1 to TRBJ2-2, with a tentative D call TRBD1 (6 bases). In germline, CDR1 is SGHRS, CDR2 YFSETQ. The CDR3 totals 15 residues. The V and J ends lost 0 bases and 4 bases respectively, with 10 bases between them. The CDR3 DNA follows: TGCGCCAGCAGCTTGGCGGGACACACCACCGGGGAGCTGTTTTTT. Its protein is CASSLAGHTTGELFF. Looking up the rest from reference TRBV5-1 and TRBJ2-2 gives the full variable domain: KAGVTQTPRYLIKTRGQQVTLSCSPISGHRSVSWYQQTPGQGLQFLFEYFSETQRNKGNFPGRFSGRQFSNSRSEMNVSTLELGDSALYLCASSLAGHTTGELFFGEGSRLTVL.

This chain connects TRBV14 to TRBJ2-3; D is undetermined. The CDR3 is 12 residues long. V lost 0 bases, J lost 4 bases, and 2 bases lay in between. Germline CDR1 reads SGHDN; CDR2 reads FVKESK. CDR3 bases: TGTGCCAGCAGCCAAGAAGCAGATACGCAGTATTTT. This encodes CASSQEADTQYF.

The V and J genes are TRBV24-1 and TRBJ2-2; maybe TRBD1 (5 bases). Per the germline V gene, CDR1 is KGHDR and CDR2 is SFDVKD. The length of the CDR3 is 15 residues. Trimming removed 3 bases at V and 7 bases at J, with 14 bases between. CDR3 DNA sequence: TGTGCCACCAGTGATGGCGGTCAGGGAAACGGGGAGCTGTTTTTT. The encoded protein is CATSDGGQGNGELFF.

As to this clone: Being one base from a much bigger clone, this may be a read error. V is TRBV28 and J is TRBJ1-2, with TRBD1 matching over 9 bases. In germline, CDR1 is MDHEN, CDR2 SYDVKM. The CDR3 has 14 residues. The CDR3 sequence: CVSTGTGLFYGYTF. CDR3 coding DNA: TGTGTCAGCACCGGGACAGGGCTGTTCTATGGCTACACCTTC.

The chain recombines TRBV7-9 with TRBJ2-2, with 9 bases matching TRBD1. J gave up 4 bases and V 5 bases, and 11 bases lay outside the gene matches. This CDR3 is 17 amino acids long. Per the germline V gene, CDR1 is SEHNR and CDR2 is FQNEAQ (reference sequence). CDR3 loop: CASSPSQGARTTGELFF. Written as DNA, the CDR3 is TGTGCCAGCAGCCCATCACAGGGGGCGAGGACCACCGGGGAGCTGTTTTTT.

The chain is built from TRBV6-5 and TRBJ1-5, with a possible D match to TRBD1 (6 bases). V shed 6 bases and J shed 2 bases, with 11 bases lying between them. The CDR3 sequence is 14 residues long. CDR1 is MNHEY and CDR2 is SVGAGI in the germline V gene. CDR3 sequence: CASSGPGGNQPQHF. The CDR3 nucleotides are TGTGCCAGCAGCGGACCAGGGGGCAATCAGCCCCAGCATTTT.

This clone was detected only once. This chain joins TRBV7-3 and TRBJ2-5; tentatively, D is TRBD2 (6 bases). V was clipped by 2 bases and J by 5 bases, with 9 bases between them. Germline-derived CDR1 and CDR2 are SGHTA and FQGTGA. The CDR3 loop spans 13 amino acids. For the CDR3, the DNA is TGTGCCAGCAGCTTAGGCGGGGTGGAGACCCAGTACTTC. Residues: CASSLGGVETQYF.

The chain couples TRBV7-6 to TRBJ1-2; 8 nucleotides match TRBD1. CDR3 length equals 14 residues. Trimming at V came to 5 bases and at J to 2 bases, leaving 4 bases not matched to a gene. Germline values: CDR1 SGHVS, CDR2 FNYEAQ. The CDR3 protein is CASSRWTGNYGYTF. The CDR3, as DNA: TGTGCCAGCAGCCGATGGACAGGGAACTATGGCTACACCTTC.

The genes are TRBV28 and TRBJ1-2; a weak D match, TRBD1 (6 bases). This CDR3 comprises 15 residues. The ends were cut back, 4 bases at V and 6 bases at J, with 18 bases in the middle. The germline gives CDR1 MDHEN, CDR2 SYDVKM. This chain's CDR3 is CASSSQSQGKHGYTF. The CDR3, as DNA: TGTGCCAGCAGTTCCCAATCACAGGGCAAGCATGGCTACACCTTC.

CDR3 bases: TGTGCCAGCAGCCCCCAGACTAGCGGGGGTATTCGTCGGCCCTACAATGAGCAGTTCTTC. Amino acids: CASSPQTSGGIRRPYNEQFF. V gene TRBV3-1 (or the pseudogene TRBV3-2) combines with J gene TRBJ2-1; 12 positions match TRBD2. The V segment lost 4 bases and the J segment 2 bases; nucleotides outside the gene matches: 15. CDR3 size: 20 residues. In germline, CDR1 is LGHDT, CDR2 YNNKEL (reference sequence).

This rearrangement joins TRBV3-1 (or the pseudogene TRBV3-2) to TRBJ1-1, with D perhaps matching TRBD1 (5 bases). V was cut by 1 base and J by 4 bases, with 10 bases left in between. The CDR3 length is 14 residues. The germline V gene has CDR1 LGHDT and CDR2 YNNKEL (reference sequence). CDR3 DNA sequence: TGTGCCAGCAGCCAAGGGGGGTGGGGCACTGAAGCTTTCTTT. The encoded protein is CASSQGGWGTEAFF.

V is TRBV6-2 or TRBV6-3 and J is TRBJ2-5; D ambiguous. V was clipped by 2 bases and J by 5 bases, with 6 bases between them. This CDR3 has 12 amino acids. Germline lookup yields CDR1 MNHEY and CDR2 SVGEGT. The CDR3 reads CASSYPGETQYF. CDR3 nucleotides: TGTGCCAGCAGTTACCCCGGGGAGACCCAGTACTTC.

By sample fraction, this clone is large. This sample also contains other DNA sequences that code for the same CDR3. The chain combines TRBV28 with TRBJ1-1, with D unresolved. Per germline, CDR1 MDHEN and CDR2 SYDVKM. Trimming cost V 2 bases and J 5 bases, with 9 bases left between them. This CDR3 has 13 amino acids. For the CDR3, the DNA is TGTGCCAGCAGTTTAGTGGGAGGGACTGAAGCTTTCTTT. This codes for CASSLVGGTEAFF.

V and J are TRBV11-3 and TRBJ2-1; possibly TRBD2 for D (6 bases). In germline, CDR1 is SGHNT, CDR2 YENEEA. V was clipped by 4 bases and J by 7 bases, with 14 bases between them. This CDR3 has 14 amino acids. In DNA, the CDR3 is TGTGCCAGCAGCTCCCCGGGACTGGGGAATGAGCAGTTCTTC. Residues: CASSSPGLGNEQFF.

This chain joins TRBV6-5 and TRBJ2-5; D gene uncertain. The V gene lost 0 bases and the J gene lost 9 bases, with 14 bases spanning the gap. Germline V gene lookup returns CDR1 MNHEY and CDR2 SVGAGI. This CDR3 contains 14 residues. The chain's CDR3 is CASSYSKGSRAQYF. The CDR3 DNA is TGTGCCAGCAGTTACTCGAAGGGATCCCGGGCCCAGTACTTC.

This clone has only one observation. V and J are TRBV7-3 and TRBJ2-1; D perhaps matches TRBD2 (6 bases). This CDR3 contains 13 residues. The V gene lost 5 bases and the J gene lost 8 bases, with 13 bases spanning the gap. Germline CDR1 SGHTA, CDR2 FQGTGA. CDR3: CASSTSRGDEQFF. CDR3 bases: TGTGCCAGCAGCACCTCGCGGGGCGATGAGCAGTTCTTC. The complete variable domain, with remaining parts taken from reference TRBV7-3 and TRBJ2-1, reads GAGVSQTPSNKVTEKGKYVELRCDPISGHTALYWYRQSLGQGPEFLIYFQGTGAADDSGLPNDRFFAVRPEGSVSTLKIQRTERGDSAVYLCASSTSRGDEQFFGPGTRLTVL.

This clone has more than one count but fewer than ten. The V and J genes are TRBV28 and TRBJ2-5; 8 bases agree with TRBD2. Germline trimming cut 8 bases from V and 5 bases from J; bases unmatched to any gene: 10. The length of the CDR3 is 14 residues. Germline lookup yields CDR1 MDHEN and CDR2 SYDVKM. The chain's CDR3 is CASLSGADRETQYF. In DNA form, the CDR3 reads TGTGCCAGCCTTAGCGGGGCGGATCGGGAGACCCAGTACTTC.

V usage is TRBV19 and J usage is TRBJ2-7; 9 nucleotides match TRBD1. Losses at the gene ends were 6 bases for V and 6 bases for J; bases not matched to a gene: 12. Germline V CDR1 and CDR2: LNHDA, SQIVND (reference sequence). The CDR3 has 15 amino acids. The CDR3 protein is CASSRMTGGPSEQYF. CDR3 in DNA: TGTGCCAGTAGCAGGATGACAGGGGGTCCCTCCGAGCAGTACTTC.

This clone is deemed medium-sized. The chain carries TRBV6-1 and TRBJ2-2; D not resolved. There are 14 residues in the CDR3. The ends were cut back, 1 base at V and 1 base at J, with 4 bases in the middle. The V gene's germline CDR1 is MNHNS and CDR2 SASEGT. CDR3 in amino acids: CASSEVLNTGELFF. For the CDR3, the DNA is TGTGCCAGCAGTGAAGTTTTGAACACCGGGGAGCTGTTTTTT.

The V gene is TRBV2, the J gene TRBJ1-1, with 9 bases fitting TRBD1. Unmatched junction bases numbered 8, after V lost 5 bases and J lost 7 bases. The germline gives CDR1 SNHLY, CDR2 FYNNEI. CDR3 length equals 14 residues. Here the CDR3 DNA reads TGTGCCAGCAGTTCCGGGACAGGGAGTTTTGAAGCTTTCTTT. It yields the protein CASSSGTGSFEAFF.